Below are 10 T cell receptor beta chains sequenced from a single sample in a study of metastatic and nonmetastatic thyroid tumors. No patient received treatment before thyroid surgery. With MiXCR, TCRdb called clones anew from the PCR reads. Here the sample spans fewer than 45,000 clones, 13% being singletons. Sequencing was done on a sample of blood. These receptors came from a female donor with papillary thyroid cancer or a benign thyroid nodule (not recorded which). Some clones in this sample may be carry-over from other donors' samples.

This clone has a count of ten or more. The chain is built from TRBV11-3 and TRBJ2-7, with 8 bases fitting TRBD1. The CDR3 runs to 14 residues. CDR1 is SGHNT, CDR2 YENEEA, per germline. J lost 5 bases, V lost 3 bases, and 6 bases had no gene match. CDR3 region: CASSLGDRIDEQYF. The CDR3 DNA sequence: TGTGCCAGCAGCTTGGGGGACAGGATCGACGAGCAGTACTTC.

This clone was detected a few times. The chain is built from TRBV6-1 and TRBJ2-1, with 8 nucleotides matching TRBD2. CDR3 length equals 15 residues. V lost 4 bases and J lost 8; bases outside the gene matches: 10. The V gene's germline CDR1 is MNHNS and CDR2 SASEGT. In DNA, the CDR3 is TGTGCCAGCAGTGTGGAGAGCGGGAGTGGGGATGAGCAGTTCTTC. Its translation: CASSVESGSGDEQFF.

This clone was counted at least ten times. The chain recombines TRBV3-1 with TRBJ2-5, with 11 bases identical to TRBD1. Germline trimming cut 3 bases from V and 4 bases from J; bases unmatched to any gene: 7. The length of the CDR3 is 16 residues. From germline, CDR1 is LGHDT and CDR2 YNNKEL (reference sequence). CDR3 nucleotides: TGTGCCAGCAGCCACCGGACAGGGGGCGCGGGAGAGACCCAGTACTTC. It is translated as CASSHRTGGAGETQYF.

The rearrangement joins TRBV11-2 to TRBJ2-5, with 9 bases identical to TRBD1. The ends lost 5 bases at V and 7 bases at J; junction bases unmatched: 5. Germline V gives CDR1 SGHAT, CDR2 FQNNGV. This CDR3 comprises 13 residues. CDR3 residues: CASSPDRGGTQYF. The CDR3 region has the DNA TGTGCCAGCAGCCCGGACAGGGGTGGGACCCAGTACTTC.

This clone was detected ten times or more. With a much larger clone just one base away, this may be a read error. The chain has TRBV19 and TRBJ1-5, with no clear D. The length of the CDR3 is 15 residues. Germline assignment: CDR1 LNHDA and CDR2 SQIVND (reference sequence). CDR3 DNA sequence: TGTGCCGGTAGTATCTTAGCGGGTTTCAATCAGCCCCAGCATTTT. It encodes CAGSILAGFNQPQHF.

This chain joins TRBV7-8 and TRBJ2-7, with 8 bases that match TRBD1. Germline lookup yields CDR1 SGHVS and CDR2 FQNEAQ. V was pared by 8 bases and J by 3 bases, with 9 bases of the junction left unmatched. The CDR3 covers 14 residues. The CDR3 nucleotides read TGTGCCAGCCTGGTGGAGACAGGGGACTACGAGCAGTACTTC. It is translated as CASLVETGDYEQYF.

This clone has at least ten counts. The chain couples TRBV3-1 to TRBJ2-5, with 12 bases aligning to TRBD2. Unmatched junction bases numbered 3, after V lost 3 bases and J lost 4 bases. The V gene's germline CDR1 is LGHDT and CDR2 YNNKEL (reference sequence). The length of the CDR3 is 15 residues. The CDR3: CASSQRLAGVETQYF. The CDR3 DNA reads TGTGCCAGCAGCCAGAGACTAGCGGGAGTAGAGACCCAGTACTTC.

This clone was observed a few times. This sequence may be a read error, since a much larger clone differs from it by one base. The chain is built from TRBV11-2 and TRBJ2-2; possibly TRBD1 for D (7 bases). CDR3 length equals 17 residues. V lost 8 bases and J 1 base, leaving 20 bases between the germline ends. Germline V gives CDR1 SGHAT, CDR2 FQNNGV. CDR3 sequence reads: CASALIQGGLNTGELFF. The CDR3 DNA reads TGTGCCAGCGCCCTCATTCAGGGGGGCCTGAACACCGGGGAGCTGTTTTTT.

This clone has at least ten counts. The rearrangement joins TRBV11-2 to TRBJ1-5; D remains ambiguous. Germline V CDR1 and CDR2: SGHAT, FQNNGV. Between the trimmed V and J ends, which lost 0 bases and 7 bases, there was a span of 7 bases. The CDR3 consists of 13 residues. CDR3 in DNA: TGTGCCAGCAGCTTAGACCCCGGGCAGCCCCAGCATTTT. Its protein is CASSLDPGQPQHF.

This clone is medium-sized within its sample. The chain uses TRBV6-2 or TRBV6-3 and TRBJ1-1; D not resolved. V was shortened by 2 bases and J by 1 base, with 5 bases between the two germline ends. The CDR3 loop spans 13 amino acids. Germline lookup yields CDR1 MNHEY and CDR2 SVGEGT. The CDR3 sequence is CASSYLRNTEAFF. CDR3 nucleotides: TGTGCCAGCAGTTACCTCCGGAACACTGAAGCTTTCTTT.